The 22 T cell receptor beta chains below were found in one sample sequenced in a study of T-cell memory formation after mild COVID-19. TCRdb re-analysed the 5' RACE reads in MiXCR, keeping a single row per CDR3 protein. The sample includes about 150,000 distinct CDR3 sequences, 20% to 25% of them seen just once. Sequenced input: PBMCs or a T cell subset sorted from them (not recorded which). These TCRs come from an adult woman who had mild COVID-19 (a few samples of this study predate the infection). Cell type and time point are not known.

This clonotype showed up just a few times. The chain links TRBV7-9 to TRBJ2-7; weak D call: TRBD1 (5 bases). Between the trimmed V and J ends, which lost 0 bases and 0 bases, there was a span of 12 bases. There are 16 residues in the CDR3. Germline V gives CDR1 SEHNR, CDR2 FQNEAQ (reference sequence). This CDR3 reads CASSLAIGQASYEQYF. As DNA, the CDR3 is TGTGCCAGCAGCTTAGCGATAGGACAAGCCTCCTACGAGCAGTACTTC.

This clonotype was observed a handful of times. V usage is TRBV5-6 and J usage is TRBJ2-7, with a weak D call TRBD1 (5 bases). Germline V gene lookup returns CDR1 SGHDT and CDR2 YYEEEE. CDR3 size: 14 residues. Trimming removed 3 bases from V and 3 bases from J, with 13 bases in between. The CDR3 sequence: CASSWGRGSYEQYF. The CDR3 nucleotides read TGTGCCAGCAGCTGGGGAAGGGGAAGCTACGAGCAGTACTTC.

The chain joins TRBV15 to TRBJ2-7, with TRBD1 matching over 7 bases. V was clipped by 3 bases and J by 5 bases; unmatched bases: 7. The CDR3 runs 14 residues. The V gene's germline CDR1 is LNHNV and CDR2 YYDKDF (reference sequence). CDR3 amino acids: CATSSHRGTHEQYF. DNA of the CDR3: TGTGCCACCAGCAGCCACAGGGGTACCCACGAGCAGTACTTC.

The rearrangement uses TRBV29-1 and TRBJ2-3, with TRBD1 as a possible D gene (6 bases). The CDR3 contains 15 residues. V lost 0 bases and J lost 9, with 19 bases in between. Germline loops: CDR1 SQVTM, CDR2 ANQGSEA. In DNA, the CDR3 is TGCAGCGTTGAAGATCTAGTCAGGGGTATTTTGACGCAGTATTTT. Translating it yields CSVEDLVRGILTQYF.

CDR3 in amino acids: CSASNTQYF. The CDR3 DNA sequence: TGCAGTGCGTCGAATACGCAGTATTTT. The rearrangement links TRBV20-1 to TRBJ2-3, with no clear D. The CDR3 totals 9 residues. Looked up from germline, CDR1 is DFQATT and CDR2 is SNEGSKA (reference sequence). The V end was cut by 6 bases, the J end by 7 bases, with 5 bases between.

V gene TRBV2 combines with J gene TRBJ2-5; 12 positions agree with TRBD2. Germline V gives CDR1 SNHLY, CDR2 FYNNEI. The trim removed 4 bases at V and 4 bases at J, leaving 7 bases unmatched. The CDR3 loop spans 16 amino acids. This CDR3 reads CASSGHSSGGVETQYF. CDR3 sequence (DNA): TGTGCCAGCAGTGGACATTCTAGCGGGGGGGTAGAGACCCAGTACTTC.

This clonotype was counted many times. This chain links TRBV19 with TRBJ1-1; no reliable D call. V lost 5 bases to trimming and J lost 1 base, with 8 bases between them. The CDR3 is 13 amino acids. The V gene's germline CDR1 is LNHDA and CDR2 SQIVND (reference sequence). This CDR3 reads CASSLWENTEAFF. The CDR3 nucleotides read TGTGCCAGTAGTTTGTGGGAGAACACTGAAGCTTTCTTT.

The V gene is TRBV27, the J gene TRBJ1-1; a possible D gene is TRBD1 (5 bases). The CDR3 is 15 residues long. CDR1 is MNHEY, CDR2 SMNVEV, per germline (reference sequence). Trimming removed 6 bases at V and 4 bases at J, with 18 bases between. CDR3 DNA sequence: TGTGCCAGCAGGCCATTAACAGGATTCGGCACTGAAGCTTTCTTT. This sequence encodes CASRPLTGFGTEAFF.

The table lists this clonotype with a few counts. The chain links TRBV7-9 to TRBJ1-1; 7 positions agree with TRBD1. The CDR3 is 13 residues long. Germline V CDR1 and CDR2: SEHNR, FQNEAQ (reference sequence). V was clipped by 5 bases and J by 6 bases; unmatched bases: 6. The CDR3 sequence is CASSKQGFPEAFF. The DNA of the CDR3 is TGTGCCAGCAGCAAACAGGGGTTCCCTGAAGCTTTCTTT.

The chain recombines TRBV2 with TRBJ2-7; D uncertain. Looked up from germline, CDR1 is SNHLY and CDR2 is FYNNEI. This CDR3 has 12 amino acids. Trimming stripped 1 base from V and 6 bases from J, with 7 bases between. CDR3 sequence (DNA): TGTGCCAGCAGTGAAGGGGGAACCGAGCAGTACTTC. Protein product: CASSEGGTEQYF.

This clonotype was detected a few times. The chain is built from TRBV20-1 and TRBJ2-1, with 8 positions matching TRBD2. Germline trimming cut 1 base from V and 10 bases from J; bases unmatched to any gene: 12. The CDR3 spans 15 residues. Germline CDR1 DFQATT, CDR2 SNEGSKA (reference sequence). Here the CDR3 reads CSARGLAGPIQEQFF. In nucleotides, the CDR3 is TGCAGTGCTAGAGGTCTAGCGGGCCCTATTCAGGAGCAGTTCTTC.

The rearrangement joins TRBV20-1 to TRBJ1-1; possibly TRBD1 for D (6 bases). The CDR3 has 21 residues. The V end lost 5 bases, the J end lost 0 bases, and 34 bases lay between the germline ends. Germline V lookup: CDR1 DFQATT, CDR2 SNEGSKA (reference sequence). The CDR3 DNA reads as TGCAGTGCTTCCCACCTGGTTGTTGAACTAACAGGGACCTACATGAACACTGAAGCTTTCTTT. The encoded protein is CSASHLVVELTGTYMNTEAFF.

V usage is TRBV12-3 or TRBV12-4 and J usage is TRBJ2-5; no clear D gene. The CDR3 covers 13 residues. The V gene lost 4 bases and the J gene lost 5 bases, with 11 bases spanning the gap. CDR3 nucleotides: TGTGCCAGCAGTTGGGGTGGCGCGGAGACCCAGTACTTC. Translating gives CASSWGGAETQYF.

The chain is built from TRBV7-8 and TRBJ1-2; TRBD1 matches 7 bases. The length of the CDR3 is 15 residues. The ends lost 4 bases at V and 4 bases at J; junction bases unmatched: 9. In germline, CDR1 is SGHVS, CDR2 FQNEAQ. The CDR3 region has the DNA TGTGCCAGCAGCTCCGCGACAGGGCTATTCTATGGCTACACCTTC. It is translated as CASSSATGLFYGYTF. The full variable domain, with the rest looked up from reference TRBV7-8 and TRBJ1-2, is GAGVSQSPRYKVAKRGQDVALRCDPISGHVSLFWYQQALGQGPEFLTYFQNEAQLDKSGLPSDRFFAERPEGSVSTLKIQRTQQEDSAVYLCASSSATGLFYGYTFGSGTRLTVV.

The genes are TRBV11-2 and TRBJ2-1; D may be TRBD2 (6 bases). Trimming pared 5 bases from V and 8 bases from J, leaving 19 bases between. The germline V gene has CDR1 SGHAT and CDR2 FQNNGV. The CDR3 sequence is 15 residues long. CDR3 sequence (DNA): TGTGCCAGCAGCCAAGTGGGGGGATTCGTCGATGAGCAGTTCTTC. It encodes CASSQVGGFVDEQFF.

This clonotype was recorded only once. No conserved phenylalanine or tryptophan ends this CDR3, so it is likely a read error. The rearrangement uses TRBV29-1 and TRBJ2-5; D remains unclear. The CDR3 is 11 residues long. The germline CDR1 and CDR2 sequences are SQVTM and ANQGSEA. The V end lost 2 bases, the J end lost 5 bases, and 6 bases lay between the germline ends. CDR3 residues: CSVESSETQYL. The CDR3, as DNA: TGCAGCGTTGAAAGTTCGGAGACCCAGTACTTA.

The J gene is TRBJ1-1, the V gene TRBV7-9, with D uncertain. Germline-derived CDR1 and CDR2 are SEHNR and FQNEAQ (reference sequence). V was clipped by 1 base and J by 5 bases, with 8 bases between them. CDR3 size: 13 residues. CDR3 loop: CASSLERGTEAFF. The CDR3 region has the DNA TGTGCCAGCAGCTTAGAGCGCGGGACTGAAGCTTTCTTT.

The chain employs TRBV2 and TRBJ2-7; the match to TRBD1 covers 9 bases. This CDR3 is built from 13 residues. V dropped 8 bases and J dropped 0; count of bases not matched to a gene: 2. Germline values: CDR1 SNHLY, CDR2 FYNNEI. The DNA of the CDR3 is TGTGCCAGCCGGGACAGGGTCTCCTACGAGCAGTACTTC. Translating gives CASRDRVSYEQYF.

The chain links TRBV6-5 to TRBJ1-2; 10 positions agree with TRBD1. V lost 6 bases, J lost 3 bases, and 7 bases stayed unmatched. CDR3 length: 15 residues. Germline values: CDR1 MNHEY, CDR2 SVGAGI. The CDR3 DNA sequence: TGTGCCAGCAGCCCGACCGGGACAGGGGACTATGGCTACACCTTC. Its protein product is CASSPTGTGDYGYTF.

The CDR3 bases are TGTGCCAGCAGTTTATCCAGGAACTACGAGCAGTACGTC. Its translation: CASSLSRNYEQYV. The chain joins TRBV28 to TRBJ2-7; D unresolved. CDR3 length: 13 residues. The ends were cut back, 1 base at V and 3 bases at J, with 7 bases in the middle. The germline gives CDR1 MDHEN, CDR2 SYDVKM.

This clonotype was picked up a small number of times. The chain uses TRBV19 and TRBJ2-7; D unresolved. From germline, CDR1 is LNHDA and CDR2 SQIVND (reference sequence). V was pared by 4 bases and J by 0 bases, with 13 bases between. The CDR3 covers 15 residues. The chain's CDR3 is CASSTQAESSYEQYF. The DNA for the CDR3 is TGTGCCAGTAGTACCCAGGCGGAGAGCTCCTACGAGCAGTACTTC. Looking up the rest from reference TRBV19 and TRBJ2-7 gives the full variable domain: DGGITQSPKYLFRKEGQNVTLSCEQNLNHDAMYWYRQDPGQGLRLIYYSQIVNDFQKGDIAEGYSVSREKKESFPLTVTSAQKNPTAFYLCASSTQAESSYEQYFGPGTRLTVT.

The sample holds a few counts of this clonotype. The chain uses TRBV9 and TRBJ2-7; TRBD1 might be the D (6 bases). V lost 4 bases, J lost 1 base, and 27 bases lay in between. Germline V lookup: CDR1 SGDLS, CDR2 YYNGEE. The CDR3 has 19 amino acids. The CDR3 nucleotides are TGTGCCAGCAGCCCAGGATCAATTTGGTCGGGACATTCTTCCTACGAGCAGTACTTC. It yields the protein CASSPGSIWSGHSSYEQYF.